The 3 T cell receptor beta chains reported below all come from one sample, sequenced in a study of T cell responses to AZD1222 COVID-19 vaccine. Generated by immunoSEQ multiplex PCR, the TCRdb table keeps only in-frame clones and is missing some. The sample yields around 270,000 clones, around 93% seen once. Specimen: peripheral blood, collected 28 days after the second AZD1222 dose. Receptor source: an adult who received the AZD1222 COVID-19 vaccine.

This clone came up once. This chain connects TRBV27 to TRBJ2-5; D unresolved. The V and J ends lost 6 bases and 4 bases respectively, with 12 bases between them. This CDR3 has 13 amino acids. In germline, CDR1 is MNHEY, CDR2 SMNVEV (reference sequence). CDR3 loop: CASRPITRETQYF. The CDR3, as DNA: TGTGCCAGCAGACCCATTACGAGAGAGACCCAGTACTTC.

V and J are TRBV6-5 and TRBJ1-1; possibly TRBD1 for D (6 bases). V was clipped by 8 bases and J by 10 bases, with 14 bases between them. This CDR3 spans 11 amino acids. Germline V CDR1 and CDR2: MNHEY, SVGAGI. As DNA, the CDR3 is TGTGCCAGCGAGGAGGGGGGTTCAGCTTTCTTT. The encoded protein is CASEEGGSAFF.

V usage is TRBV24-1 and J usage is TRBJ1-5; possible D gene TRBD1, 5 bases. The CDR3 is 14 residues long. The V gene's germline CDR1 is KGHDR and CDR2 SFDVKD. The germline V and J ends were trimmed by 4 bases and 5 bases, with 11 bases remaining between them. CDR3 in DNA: TGTGCCACCAGTGAGGGGTCGGGGGATCAGCCCCAGCATTTT. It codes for CATSEGSGDQPQHF.